Listed here is a single TCR beta chain. What it recognizes is unknown. This entry comes from a study of OX40 agonist ivuxolimab in advanced cancers. Study overall: Averaging about 60 years in age, with a range of about 23 to 79, the cohort was approximately 83% male.

Findings and caveats of the study: Both CD4+ and CD8+ T cell populations in blood had undergone clonal expansion by week 6 at 0.1 to 3.0 mg/kg.

Only in-frame clones appear in the TCRdb table, and some are missing; sequencing was by immunoSEQ multiplex PCR. This table has 150,000 to 190,000 clones, 85% to 95% appearing once. The cohort excluded patients with autoimmune disease history or systemic immunosuppression. The CDR3 runs to 12 residues. Germline values: CDR1 MNHEY, CDR2 SVGAGI. V lost 5 bases and J lost 4, with 9 bases in between. The chain combines TRBV6-5 with TRBJ2-7, with D tentatively TRBD2 (5 bases). The sample in question was CD4+ or CD8+ T cells sorted from blood, obtained in a trial of the OX40 agonist ivuxolimab. The clonotype was recovered from an adult with an advanced solid tumor such as melanoma, head and neck, liver or kidney cancer. The chain's CDR3 is CASSSEGYEQYF. For the CDR3, the DNA is TGTGCCAGCAGTAGCGAGGGATACGAGCAGTACTTC.